This record covers a single T cell receptor beta chain. Its antigen is not known. The data were taken from a study of early T cells in non-severe SARS-CoV-2 infection. Study-level information: Chains were unpaired, as sequencing was done on bulk RNA from unsorted whole blood. Study-level findings and limits: Using VDJdb, the matching emphasized anti-spike CD8 responses while missing private and CD4 specificities.

Unique molecular identifiers (one per individual cDNA molecule) were attached. Each CDR3 protein is one row after TCRdb ran MiXCR on the 5' RACE reads. Among 100,000 to 120,000 distinct CDR3 sequences, around 13% were seen once, and the ten largest hold 3.5% to 4%. Germline assignment: CDR1 SQVTM and CDR2 ANQGSEA. The CDR3 length is 12 residues. V lost 2 bases and J lost 8, with 10 bases in between. This chain uses TRBV29-1 with TRBJ2-1; D is uncertain. This sample comprised whole blood, obtained at baseline. This receptor was taken from an adult who was a healthcare worker with PCR-confirmed SARS-CoV-2 infection or an uninfected control (not recorded which). CDR3 DNA: TGCAGCGTTGAATTTGTGTCTTATGAGCAGTTCTTC. Protein product: CSVEFVSYEQFF.